Shown below are 11 T cell receptor beta chains from a single sample sequenced in a study of shared T cell receptors in the human thymus. The data were produced by immunoSEQ multiplex PCR, yet TCRdb's version contains in-frame clones alone and is incomplete. This table holds roughly 700,000 clones, around nine tenths found once. These data also featured in a second study, about human thymus T cells.

The source material was thymocytes. The receptors were sampled from a boy younger than two with a congenital heart defect.

This chain uses TRBV25-1 with TRBJ2-5; D gene ambiguous. There are 14 residues in the CDR3. Germline CDR1 is MGHDK and CDR2 is SYGVNS. Trimming shortened V by 3 bases and J by 3 bases, and 11 bases separated the two germline ends. The CDR3 sequence: CASSDSTHKETQYF. The CDR3 DNA reads as TGTGCCAGCAGTGACTCGACACACAAAGAGACCCAGTACTTC. Supplemented by reference TRBV25-1 and TRBJ2-5, the full variable domain reads EADIYQTPRYLVIGTGKKITLECSQTMGHDKMYWYQQDPGMELHLIHYSYGVNSTEKGDLSSESTVSRIRTEHFPLTLESARPSHTSQYLCASSDSTHKETQYFGPGTRLLVL.

The chain has TRBV21-1 and TRBJ2-5; TRBD2, as called in the table, went unchecked against the DNA. TRBV21-1 constitutes a pseudogene. This CDR3 has 13 residues. This chain's CDR3 is CASRGLLQETQYF. DNA of the CDR3: TGTGCCAGCAGGGGACTGTTACAAGAGACCCAGTACTTC.

The chain joins TRBV4-3 to TRBJ1-4; 8 bases are shared with TRBD1. Germline CDR1 LGHNA, CDR2 YSLEER. The J segment lost 8 bases and the V segment lost 4 bases, leaving 9 bases of the junction unmatched. The CDR3 contains 15 residues. CDR3 nucleotides: TGCGCCAGCAGCCTAGGGACAGGCGAGCGGGAAAAACTGTTTTTT. This sequence encodes CASSLGTGEREKLFF.

The CDR3 DNA reads TGTGCCAGCAGTTCGGACCTATTTACTAGCCGGGGTGAGACCCAGTACTTC. Translated, it gives CASSSDLFTSRGETQYF. This rearrangement joins TRBV28 to TRBJ2-5, with D possibly TRBD2 on 6 matching bases. V gave up 4 bases and J gave up 5 bases, with 23 bases separating them. From germline, CDR1 is MDHEN and CDR2 SYDVKM. The CDR3 contains 17 residues.

The CDR3 DNA sequence: TGTGCCAGCAGCGTACGGCCGGGACTAGCGGGAGCCCGCCCGCAGACCCAGTACTTC. It yields the protein CASSVRPGLAGARPQTQYF. The genes are TRBV9 and TRBJ2-5; 14 nucleotides agree with TRBD2. Germline trimming cut 1 base from V and 6 bases from J; bases unmatched to any gene: 14. From germline, CDR1 is SGDLS and CDR2 YYNGEE. The CDR3 runs to 19 residues.

This chain links TRBV27 with TRBJ1-2; 7 bases map to TRBD1. The CDR3 spans 12 residues. The V gene end was trimmed by 8 bases and the J gene end by 8 bases; junction bases not matched to a gene: 8. Germline-derived CDR1 and CDR2 are MNHEY and SMNVEV (reference sequence). CDR3 bases: TGTGCCAGCCTGGACAGGTTGAACGGCTACACCTTC. Protein product: CASLDRLNGYTF.

This clone has more than one count but fewer than ten. The rearrangement joins TRBV6-5 to TRBJ2-1, with a weak D call TRBD2 (5 bases). The CDR3 spans 15 residues. CDR1 MNHEY and CDR2 SVGAGI come from the germline V gene. Trimming took 5 bases from V and 4 from J, leaving 15 bases between them. The CDR3 sequence is CASSPRTSVYNEQFF. In DNA form, the CDR3 reads TGTGCCAGCAGTCCCAGGACTTCCGTGTACAATGAGCAGTTCTTC.

The V gene is TRBV28, the J gene TRBJ2-5, with D possibly being TRBD1 (5 bases). Trimming removed 4 bases at V and 6 bases at J, with 18 bases between. CDR1 and CDR2 from the germline V gene are MDHEN and SYDVKM. CDR3 length equals 15 residues. The CDR3 DNA sequence: TGTGCCAGCAGTTCTCTCCTCACAGGTTCGCAGACCCAGTACTTC. This translates into CASSSLLTGSQTQYF.

The V gene is TRBV11-2, the J gene TRBJ2-7; 10 nucleotides align to TRBD1. The CDR3 runs 17 residues. Germline loops: CDR1 SGHAT, CDR2 FQNNGV. V shed 1 base, J shed 6 bases, and the junction held 12 bases outside the gene matches. The CDR3 DNA reads TGTGCCAGCAGCTTAGCCCCCCGAGACAGGGGGCCTCTCGAGCAGTACTTC. Amino acids: CASSLAPRDRGPLEQYF.

This clone appeared a few times. This chain links TRBV5-5 with TRBJ1-2, with D perhaps TRBD1 (6 bases). This CDR3 comprises 14 residues. CDR1 is SGHKS and CDR2 is YYEKEE in the germline V gene (reference sequence). V was cut by 2 bases and J by 1 base, with 9 bases left in between. This chain's CDR3 is CASSFRTVNYGYTF. The DNA of the CDR3 is TGTGCCAGCAGCTTCCGGACAGTTAACTATGGCTACACCTTC.

This chain uses TRBV28 with TRBJ2-7, with TRBD1 identical over 9 bases. The CDR3 covers 17 residues. The germline V gene has CDR1 MDHEN and CDR2 SYDVKM. Trimming at V came to 7 bases and at J to 2 bases, leaving 15 bases not matched to a gene. The CDR3 DNA follows: TGTGCCAGCACGATCCGGGACAGGGATCCCCTTGCCTACGAGCAGTACTTC. Translating gives CASTIRDRDPLAYEQYF.